Below are 24 T cell receptor beta chains sequenced from a single sample in a study of shared clonotypes between healthy human individuals. The protocol was immunoSEQ multiplex PCR, while the TCRdb copy is restricted to in-frame clones and leaves out a portion. Of 740,000 or so clones in the sample, around 78% are singletons; the top ten hold around 2%. Sequenced: memory CD4+ T cells sorted from blood. Subset of the sample: CD45RA-negative fraction. The receptor source for this set is a woman in her 30s in good health.

This clone was found many times. A junction boundary mismatches the germline segment, possibly from a read error. This chain's CDR3 is CASSIVGITNF. The DNA for the CDR3 is TGTGCCAGTAGTATAGTCGGGATAACCAACTTC. The J gene is TRBJ1-2, the V gene TRBV19; D is unclear. Germline V gene lookup returns CDR1 LNHDA and CDR2 SQIVND (reference sequence). The CDR3 is 11 residues long.

CDR3 in DNA: TGCGCCAGCAGCCAAGTGGGCCAGGCTAACGGCTACACCTTC. This encodes CASSQVGQANGYTF. The rearrangement joins TRBV4-1 to TRBJ1-2; D gene unclear. CDR3 length: 14 residues. Germline V CDR1 and CDR2: MGHRA, YSYEKL. Trimming left V 1 base short and J 8 bases short, with 14 bases between.

In its sample, this clone was seen many times. The chain links TRBV28 to TRBJ2-7; D is undetermined. The germline V gene has CDR1 MDHEN and CDR2 SYDVKM. With 4 bases removed from V and 8 bases from J, the gap between germline ends came to 9 bases. CDR3 length: 11 residues. CDR3 residues: CASSSTRQQYF. The CDR3 nucleotides are TGTGCCAGCAGTTCTACAAGACAGCAGTACTTC.

The CDR3 spells CASSARRSSSYNEQFF. In nucleotides, the CDR3 is TGCGCCAGCAGCGCGAGACGGTCAAGCTCCTACAATGAGCAGTTCTTC. V gene TRBV5-1 combines with J gene TRBJ2-1; no clear D gene. The CDR3 contains 16 residues. Trimming left V 4 bases short and J 0 bases short, with 14 bases between. Germline loops: CDR1 SGHRS, CDR2 YFSETQ.

The rearrangement joins TRBV11-1 to TRBJ1-2, with 10 bases that match TRBD1. V lost 3 bases, J lost 8 bases, and 3 bases stayed unmatched. Per germline, CDR1 SGHAT and CDR2 FQDESV (reference sequence). The CDR3 has 13 amino acids. CDR3 sequence reads: CASSLGQGLGYTF. CDR3 sequence (DNA): TGTGCCAGCAGCTTGGGACAGGGGCTAGGCTACACCTTC.

The gene calls are TRBV7-2 and TRBJ1-2, with D maybe TRBD1 (6 bases). The V and J ends lost 0 bases and 3 bases respectively, with 11 bases between them. CDR3 length: 15 amino acids. Germline V gives CDR1 SGHTA, CDR2 FQGNSA. The CDR3 DNA reads as TGTGCCAGCAGCTTAGCGCGGGGGGCGGACTATGGCTACACCTTC. Translated: CASSLARGADYGYTF.

J is TRBJ2-7 and V is TRBV2; 8 bases align to TRBD2. Germline V CDR1 and CDR2: SNHLY, FYNNEI. V lost 8 bases to trimming and J lost 4 bases; unmatched junction nucleotides: 10. The CDR3 consists of 14 residues. The CDR3 DNA sequence: TGTGCCAGCGGCGCGGGGGGAAGCCGATACGAGCAGTACTTC. As protein: CASGAGGSRYEQYF.

V usage is TRBV6-5 and J usage is TRBJ2-1, with 10 bases identical to TRBD2. The V gene end was trimmed by 4 bases and the J gene end by 11 bases; junction bases not matched to a gene: 2. This CDR3 has 12 residues. Germline values: CDR1 MNHEY, CDR2 SVGAGI. The CDR3 reads CASSSAGGKQFF. CDR3 bases: TGTGCCAGCAGTTCAGCGGGAGGGAAGCAGTTCTTC.

The J gene is TRBJ1-1, the V gene TRBV18; D gene unclear. Germline assignment: CDR1 KGHSH and CDR2 LQKENI. This CDR3 contains 15 residues. V dropped 1 base and J dropped 7 bases, with 16 bases sitting between them. The CDR3 DNA reads TGTGCCAGCTCACCACTCGAAAGAGGTATCGGTGAAGCTTTCTTT. Its protein product is CASSPLERGIGEAFF. Looking up the rest from reference TRBV18 and TRBJ1-1 gives the full variable domain: NAGVMQNPRHLVRRRGQEARLRCSPMKGHSHVYWYRQLPEEGLKFMVYLQKENIIDESGMPKERFSAEFPKEGPSILRIQQVVRGDSAAYFCASSPLERGIGEAFFGQGTRLTVV.

The rearrangement links TRBV5-1 to TRBJ2-2; D not resolved. The CDR3 is 13 amino acids. The V and J ends lost 4 bases and 5 bases respectively, with 9 bases between them. From germline, CDR1 is SGHRS and CDR2 YFSETQ. The CDR3 reads CASSPDRTGELFF. The CDR3 DNA follows: TGCGCCAGCAGCCCAGACCGTACCGGGGAGCTGTTTTTT.

Comments on this clone: A much larger clone is a single base away; this may be a read error. The rearrangement uses TRBV4-1 and TRBJ1-2; 10 bases are shared with TRBD1. The CDR3 is 16 amino acids. The V gene end was trimmed by 0 bases and the J gene end by 1 base; junction bases not matched to a gene: 2. Germline V gives CDR1 MGHRA, CDR2 YSYEKL. The CDR3 is CASSQEGTGVNYGYTF. CDR3 coding DNA: TGCGCCAGCAGCCAAGAGGGGACAGGGGTTAACTATGGCTACACCTTC.

This clone occurred once. The CDR3 sequence is CASSVGTGQLETQYF. The CDR3 DNA follows: TGTGCCAGCAGCGTAGGGACAGGGCAACTAGAGACCCAGTACTTC. The chain has TRBV9 and TRBJ2-5; the match to TRBD1 covers 8 bases. CDR1 and CDR2 (germline): SGDLS, YYNGEE. Trimming removed 0 bases from V and 4 bases from J; junction bases left unmatched: 5. This CDR3 is 15 amino acids long.

The DNA for the CDR3 is TGTGCCAGCTCTCCGATCGGACGGCCTTACGAGCAGTACTTC. Protein product: CASSPIGRPYEQYF. The chain recombines TRBV18 with TRBJ2-7; D is unresolved. Germline loops: CDR1 KGHSH, CDR2 LQKENI. The CDR3 spans 14 residues. The V gene lost 6 bases and the J gene lost 4 bases, with 16 bases spanning the gap.

This chain connects TRBV6-1 to TRBJ2-7; TRBD2 aligns across 10 bases. Germline V gene sequence: CDR1 MNHNS, CDR2 SASEGT. V lost 7 bases to trimming and J lost 4 bases; unmatched junction nucleotides: 4. CDR3 length: 13 amino acids. CDR3: CASKSGREYEQYF. DNA for the CDR3: TGTGCCAGCAAAAGCGGGAGGGAGTACGAGCAGTACTTC.

The rearrangement joins TRBV7-9 to TRBJ1-1; D is ambiguous. This CDR3 is built from 14 residues. CDR1 and CDR2 from the germline V gene are SEHNR and FQNEAQ (reference sequence). The V and J ends lost 4 bases and 1 base respectively, with 10 bases between them. Written as DNA, the CDR3 is TGTGCCAGCAGCTGGAAGACCCCGAACACTGAAGCTTTCTTT. It yields the protein CASSWKTPNTEAFF.

The chain carries TRBV5-4 and TRBJ2-7; 9 bases match TRBD1. The CDR3 covers 15 residues. Per germline, CDR1 SGHNT and CDR2 YYREEE (reference sequence). The V segment lost 4 bases and the J segment 5 bases; nucleotides outside the gene matches: 10. CDR3 loop: CASSTPGQGIHEQYF. The DNA of the CDR3 is TGTGCCAGCAGCACCCCGGGACAGGGAATCCACGAGCAGTACTTC.

This clone was recorded a few times. This rearrangement joins TRBV5-1 to TRBJ2-3; 10 bases agree with TRBD2. This CDR3 is 16 amino acids long. Germline CDR1 reads SGHRS; CDR2 reads YFSETQ. J gave up 2 bases and V 1 base, and 4 bases lay outside the gene matches. The CDR3 spells CASSLRTSGNTDTQYF. The CDR3 DNA follows: TGCGCCAGCAGCTTGAGAACTAGCGGGAACACAGATACGCAGTATTTT.

With regard to this clone: This same CDR3 is encoded by further DNA sequences in the sample. The chain links TRBV5-1 to TRBJ2-7; TRBD1 might be the D (7 bases). V was shortened by 0 bases and J by 7 bases, with 17 bases between the two germline ends. This CDR3 has 15 residues. CDR1 is SGHRS, CDR2 YFSETQ, per germline. This CDR3 is CASSLGDRDSGEQYF. In DNA form, the CDR3 reads TGCGCCAGCAGCTTGGGAGACAGGGACTCGGGGGAGCAGTACTTC.

The V gene is TRBV28, the J gene TRBJ2-6; D not certain. The CDR3 contains 12 residues. V was clipped by 8 bases and J by 3 bases, with 5 bases between them. Germline CDR1 MDHEN, CDR2 SYDVKM. This CDR3 reads CASYSGANVLTF. As DNA, the CDR3 is TGTGCCAGCTACAGTGGGGCCAACGTCCTGACTTTC.

The gene calls are TRBV2 and TRBJ1-5, with 9 bases matching TRBD1. The trim removed 4 bases at V and 4 bases at J, leaving 5 bases unmatched. The length of the CDR3 is 15 residues. Germline lookup yields CDR1 SNHLY and CDR2 FYNNEI. The CDR3 region has the DNA TGTGCCAGCAGTGCCGAACAGGGGGCAAATCAGCCCCAGCATTTT. This sequence encodes CASSAEQGANQPQHF.

The genes are TRBV9 and TRBJ2-2; no reliable D call. Looked up from germline, CDR1 is SGDLS and CDR2 is YYNGEE. The germline V and J ends were trimmed by 0 bases and 7 bases, with 7 bases remaining between them. The CDR3 is made up of 13 amino acids. CDR3 sequence reads: CASSVGLDGELFF. The CDR3 DNA reads as TGTGCCAGCAGCGTAGGTTTGGACGGGGAGCTGTTTTTT.

CDR3 sequence reads: CASSQGSTEAFF. CDR3 in DNA: TGTGCCAGCAGCCAGGGGAGTACTGAAGCTTTCTTT. The chain joins TRBV14 to TRBJ1-1, with D unresolved. Germline CDR1 reads SGHDN; CDR2 reads FVKESK. Trimming removed 3 bases at V and 5 bases at J, with 7 bases between. This CDR3 contains 12 residues.

The chain has TRBV19 and TRBJ2-6, with a weak D call TRBD1 (6 bases). Trimming removed 1 base at V and 0 bases at J, with 13 bases between. CDR1 and CDR2 (germline): LNHDA, SQIVND (reference sequence). The CDR3 has 18 residues. CDR3: CASSIVGRGHSGANVLTF. CDR3 nucleotide sequence: TGTGCCAGTAGTATAGTTGGCAGGGGCCACTCTGGGGCCAACGTCCTGACTTTC.

The V call is TRBV2, the J call TRBJ2-6; D is ambiguous. This CDR3 contains 14 residues. With 7 bases removed from V and 0 bases from J, the gap between germline ends came to 7 bases. Germline V lookup: CDR1 SNHLY, CDR2 FYNNEI. The chain's CDR3 is CASKADSGANVLTF. CDR3 nucleotides: TGTGCCAGCAAGGCGGACTCTGGGGCCAACGTCCTGACTTTC.